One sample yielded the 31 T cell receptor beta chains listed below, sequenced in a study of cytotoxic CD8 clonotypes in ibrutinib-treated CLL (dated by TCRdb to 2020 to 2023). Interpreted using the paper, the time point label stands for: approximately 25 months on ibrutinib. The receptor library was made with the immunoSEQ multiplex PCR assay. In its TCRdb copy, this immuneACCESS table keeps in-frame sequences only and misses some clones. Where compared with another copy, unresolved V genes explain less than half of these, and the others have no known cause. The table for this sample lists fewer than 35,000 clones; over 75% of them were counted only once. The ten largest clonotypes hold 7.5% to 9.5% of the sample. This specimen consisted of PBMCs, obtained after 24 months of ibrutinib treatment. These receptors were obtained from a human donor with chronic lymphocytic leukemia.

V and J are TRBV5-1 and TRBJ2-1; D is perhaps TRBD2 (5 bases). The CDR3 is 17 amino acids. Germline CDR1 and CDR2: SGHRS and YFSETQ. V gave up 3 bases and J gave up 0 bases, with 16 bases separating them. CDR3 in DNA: TGCGCCAGCAGCTCAGCTAGCACCCGTAACTCCTACAATGAGCAGTTCTTC. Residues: CASSSASTRNSYNEQFF.

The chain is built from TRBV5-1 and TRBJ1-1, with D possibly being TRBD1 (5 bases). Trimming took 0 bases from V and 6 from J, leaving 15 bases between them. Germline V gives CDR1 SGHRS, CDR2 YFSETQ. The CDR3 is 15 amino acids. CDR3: CASSLGDPTVPEAFF. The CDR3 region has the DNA TGCGCCAGCAGCTTGGGGGACCCGACAGTTCCTGAAGCTTTCTTT.

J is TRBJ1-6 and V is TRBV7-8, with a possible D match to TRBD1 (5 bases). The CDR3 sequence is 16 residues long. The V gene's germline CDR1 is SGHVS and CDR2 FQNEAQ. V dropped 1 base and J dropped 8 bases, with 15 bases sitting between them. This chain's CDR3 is CASSLVGGVLDSPLHF. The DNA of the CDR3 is TGTGCCAGCAGCTTAGTCGGAGGGGTTTTGGATTCACCCCTCCACTTT.

Written as DNA, the CDR3 is TGTGCCAGCAGCTTTGGGCTCGGGGCGGGGCCTAGCGAGCAGTACTTC. Translation: CASSFGLGAGPSEQYF. This rearrangement joins TRBV5-6 to TRBJ2-7; perhaps TRBD2 as D (6 bases). This CDR3 has 16 residues. Germline V gene data show CDR1 as SGHDT and CDR2 as YYEEEE. V lost 2 bases and J lost 6, with 21 bases in between.

DNA for the CDR3: TGCGCCAGCAGCTACACCGGGACTAGCGCTAATGAGCAGTTCTTC. Encoded protein: CASSYTGTSANEQFF. This sequence joins TRBV5-1 and TRBJ2-1; 10 bases fit TRBD2. V trimming: 3 bases; J trimming: 7 bases; junction bases outside the gene matches: 7. Germline V gene sequence: CDR1 SGHRS, CDR2 YFSETQ. CDR3 length: 15 residues.

DNA for the CDR3: TGTGCCAGCAGCTCCCGGGGCTCTGGAAACACCATATATTTT. Encoded protein: CASSSRGSGNTIYF. This chain connects TRBV7-8 to TRBJ1-3; D ambiguous. Germline CDR1 is SGHVS and CDR2 is FQNEAQ. This CDR3 comprises 14 residues. The V gene lost 4 bases and the J gene lost 0 bases, with 7 bases spanning the gap.

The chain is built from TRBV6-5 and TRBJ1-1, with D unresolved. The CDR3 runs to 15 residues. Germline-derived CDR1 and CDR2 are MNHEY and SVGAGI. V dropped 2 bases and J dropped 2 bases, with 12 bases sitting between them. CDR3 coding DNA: TGTGCCAGCAGTTACGGGAGGTATGGAAACACTGAAGCTTTCTTT. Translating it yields CASSYGRYGNTEAFF.

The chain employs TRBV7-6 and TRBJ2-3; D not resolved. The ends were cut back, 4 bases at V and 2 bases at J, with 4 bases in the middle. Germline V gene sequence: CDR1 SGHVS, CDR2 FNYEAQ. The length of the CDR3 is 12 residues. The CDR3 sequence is CASSSHTDTQYF. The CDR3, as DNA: TGTGCCAGCAGCTCCCACACAGATACGCAGTATTTT.

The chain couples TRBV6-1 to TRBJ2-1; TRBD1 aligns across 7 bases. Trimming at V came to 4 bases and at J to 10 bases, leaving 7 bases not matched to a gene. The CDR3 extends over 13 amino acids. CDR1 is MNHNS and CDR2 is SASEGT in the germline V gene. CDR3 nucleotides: TGTGCCAGCAGTGCCATACAGGGGAACGAGCAGTTCTTC. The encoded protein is CASSAIQGNEQFF.

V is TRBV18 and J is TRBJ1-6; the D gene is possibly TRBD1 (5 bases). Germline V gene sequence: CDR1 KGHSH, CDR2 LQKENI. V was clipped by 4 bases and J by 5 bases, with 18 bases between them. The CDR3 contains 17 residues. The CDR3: CASSLYLDRANNSPLHF. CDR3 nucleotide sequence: TGTGCCAGCTCACTCTACCTCGACAGAGCTAATAATTCACCCCTCCACTTT.

Here the CDR3 DNA reads TGTGCCAGCAGCTTAGTATGGGGTGATGGAAACACCATATATTTT. Translation gives CASSLVWGDGNTIYF. The genes are TRBV7-2 and TRBJ1-3; no clear D. Germline CDR1 reads SGHTA; CDR2 reads FQGNSA. The CDR3 has 15 residues. V lost 1 base and J lost 3, with 10 bases in between.

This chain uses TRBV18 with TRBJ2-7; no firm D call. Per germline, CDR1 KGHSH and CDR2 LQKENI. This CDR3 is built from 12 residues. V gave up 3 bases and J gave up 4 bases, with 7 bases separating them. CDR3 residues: CASSPESYEQYF. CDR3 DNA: TGTGCCAGCTCACCTGAAAGTTACGAGCAGTACTTC.

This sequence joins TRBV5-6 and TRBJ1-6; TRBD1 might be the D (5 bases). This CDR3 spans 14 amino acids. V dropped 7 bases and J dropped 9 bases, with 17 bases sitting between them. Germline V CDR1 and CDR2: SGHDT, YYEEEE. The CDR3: CASGAGIGFSPLHF. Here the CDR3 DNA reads TGTGCCAGCGGGGCTGGGATCGGCTTTTCACCCCTCCACTTT.

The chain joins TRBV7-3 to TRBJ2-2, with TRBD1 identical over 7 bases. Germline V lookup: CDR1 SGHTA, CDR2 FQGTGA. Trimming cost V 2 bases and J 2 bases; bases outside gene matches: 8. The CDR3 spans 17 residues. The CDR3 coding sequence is TGTGCCAGCAGCTTATATCCCGGGACAGACAACACCGGGGAGCTGTTTTTT. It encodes CASSLYPGTDNTGELFF.

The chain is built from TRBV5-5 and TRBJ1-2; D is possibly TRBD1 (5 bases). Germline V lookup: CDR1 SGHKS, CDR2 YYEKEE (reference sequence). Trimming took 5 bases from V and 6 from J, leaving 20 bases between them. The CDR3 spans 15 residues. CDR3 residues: CASSRLERGLDGYTF. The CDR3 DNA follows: TGTGCCAGCAGTAGACTCGAAAGGGGTTTAGATGGCTACACCTTC.

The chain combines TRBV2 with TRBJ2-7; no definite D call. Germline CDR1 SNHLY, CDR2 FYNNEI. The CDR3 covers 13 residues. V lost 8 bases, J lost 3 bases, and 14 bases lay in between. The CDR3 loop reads CASEHKTDYEQYF. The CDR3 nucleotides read TGTGCCAGCGAACATAAAACTGACTACGAGCAGTACTTC. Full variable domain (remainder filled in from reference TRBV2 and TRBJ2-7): EPEVTQTPSHQVTQMGQEVILRCVPISNHLYFYWYRQILGQKVEFLVSFYNNEISEKSEIFDDQFSVERPDGSNFTLKIRSTKLEDSAMYFCASEHKTDYEQYFGPGTRLTVT.

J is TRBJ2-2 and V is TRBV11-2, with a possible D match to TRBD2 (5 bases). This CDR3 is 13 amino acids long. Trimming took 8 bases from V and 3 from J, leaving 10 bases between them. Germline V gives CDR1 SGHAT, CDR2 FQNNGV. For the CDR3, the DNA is TGTGCCAGCCAACGGGGAGACACCGGGGAGCTGTTTTTT. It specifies CASQRGDTGELFF.

In DNA form, the CDR3 reads TGTGCCAGCAGCTCGAAATCCGGGACTCACTACGAGCAGTACTTC. This gives the protein CASSSKSGTHYEQYF. The V and J genes are TRBV5-6 and TRBJ2-7, with D perhaps matching TRBD2 (6 bases). Trimming pared 3 bases from V and 3 bases from J, leaving 16 bases between. CDR1 SGHDT and CDR2 YYEEEE come from the germline V gene. The CDR3 spans 15 residues.

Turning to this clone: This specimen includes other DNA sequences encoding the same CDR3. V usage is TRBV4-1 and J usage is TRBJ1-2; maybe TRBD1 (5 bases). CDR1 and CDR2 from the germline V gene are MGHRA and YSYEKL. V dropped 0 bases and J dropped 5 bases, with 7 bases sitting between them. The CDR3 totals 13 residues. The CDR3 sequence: CASSQEGRYGYTF. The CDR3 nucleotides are TGCGCCAGCAGCCAAGAGGGACGGTATGGCTACACCTTC.

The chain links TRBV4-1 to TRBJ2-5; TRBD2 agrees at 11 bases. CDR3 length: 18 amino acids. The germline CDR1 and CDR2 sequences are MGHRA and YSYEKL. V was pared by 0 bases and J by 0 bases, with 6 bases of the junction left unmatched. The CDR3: CASSQDSLAGAYQETQYF. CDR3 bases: TGCGCCAGCAGCCAAGATTCACTAGCGGGAGCGTACCAAGAGACCCAGTACTTC.

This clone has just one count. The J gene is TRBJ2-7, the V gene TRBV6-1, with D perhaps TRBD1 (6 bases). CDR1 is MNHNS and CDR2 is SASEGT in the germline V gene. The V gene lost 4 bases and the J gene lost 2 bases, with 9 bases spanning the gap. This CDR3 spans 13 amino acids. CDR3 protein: CASSGDTAYEQYF. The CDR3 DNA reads TGTGCCAGCAGTGGGGACACGGCCTACGAGCAGTACTTC.

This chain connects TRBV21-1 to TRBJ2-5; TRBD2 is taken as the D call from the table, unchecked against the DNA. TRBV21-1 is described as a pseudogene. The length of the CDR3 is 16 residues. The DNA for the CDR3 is TGTGCCAGCAGCAAAAGGGGTAGCGGGGGCGAGGAGACCCAGTACTTC. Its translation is CASSKRGSGGEETQYF.

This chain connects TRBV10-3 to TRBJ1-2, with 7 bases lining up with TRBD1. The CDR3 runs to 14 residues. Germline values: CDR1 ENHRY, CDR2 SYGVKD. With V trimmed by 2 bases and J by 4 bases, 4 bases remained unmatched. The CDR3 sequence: CAISERGPGYGYTF. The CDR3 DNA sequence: TGTGCCATCAGTGAGAGGGGGCCTGGCTATGGCTACACCTTC.

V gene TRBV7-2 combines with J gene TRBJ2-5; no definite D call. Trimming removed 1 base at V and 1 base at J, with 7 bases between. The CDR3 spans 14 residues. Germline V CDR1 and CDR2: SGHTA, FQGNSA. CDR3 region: CASSLGSGQETQYF. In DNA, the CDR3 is TGTGCCAGCAGCTTAGGATCCGGCCAAGAGACCCAGTACTTC. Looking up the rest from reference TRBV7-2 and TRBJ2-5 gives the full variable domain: GAGVSQSPSNKVTEKGKDVELRCDPISGHTALYWYRQSLGQGLEFLIYFQGNSAPDKSGLPSDRFSAERTGGSVSTLTIQRTQQEDSAVYLCASSLGSGQETQYFGPGTRLLVL.

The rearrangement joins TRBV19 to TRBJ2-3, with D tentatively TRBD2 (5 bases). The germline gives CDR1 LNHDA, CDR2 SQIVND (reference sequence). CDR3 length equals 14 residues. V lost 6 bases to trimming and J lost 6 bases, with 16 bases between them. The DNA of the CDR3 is TGTGCCAGTAGCCCGGACTTTAGTGCGGATACGCAGTATTTT. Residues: CASSPDFSADTQYF.

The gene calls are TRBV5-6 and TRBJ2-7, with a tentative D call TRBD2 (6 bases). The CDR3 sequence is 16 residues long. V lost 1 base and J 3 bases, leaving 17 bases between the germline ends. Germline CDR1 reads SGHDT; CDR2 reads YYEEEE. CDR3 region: CASSLFRPSGVYEQYF. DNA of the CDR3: TGTGCCAGCAGCTTGTTTAGGCCCTCGGGGGTCTACGAGCAGTACTTC.

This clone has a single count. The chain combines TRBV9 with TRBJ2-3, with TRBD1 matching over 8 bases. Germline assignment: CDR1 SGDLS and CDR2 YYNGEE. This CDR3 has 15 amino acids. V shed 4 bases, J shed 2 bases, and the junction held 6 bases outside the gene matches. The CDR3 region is CASSRQGLATDTQYF. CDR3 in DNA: TGTGCCAGCAGCCGACAGGGGTTAGCCACAGATACGCAGTATTTT.

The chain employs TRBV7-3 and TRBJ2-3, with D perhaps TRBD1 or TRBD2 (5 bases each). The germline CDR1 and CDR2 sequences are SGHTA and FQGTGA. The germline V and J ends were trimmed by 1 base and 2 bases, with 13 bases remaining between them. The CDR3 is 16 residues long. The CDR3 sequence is CASSLMPPGATDTQYF. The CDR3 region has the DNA TGTGCCAGCAGCTTAATGCCCCCCGGGGCCACAGATACGCAGTATTTT.

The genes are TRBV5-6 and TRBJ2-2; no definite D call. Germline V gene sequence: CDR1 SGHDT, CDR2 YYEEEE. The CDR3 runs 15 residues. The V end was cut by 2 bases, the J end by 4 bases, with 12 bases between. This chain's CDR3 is CASSFNGFLTGELFF. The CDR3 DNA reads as TGTGCCAGCAGCTTTAATGGATTTCTCACCGGGGAGCTGTTTTTT.

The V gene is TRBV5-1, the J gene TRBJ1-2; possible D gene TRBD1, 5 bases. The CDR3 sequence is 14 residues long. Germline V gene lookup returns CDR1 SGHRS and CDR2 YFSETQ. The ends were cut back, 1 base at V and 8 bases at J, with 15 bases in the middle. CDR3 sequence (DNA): TGCGCCAGCAGCTTGATAGGGGACCCCGTCGGCTACACCTTC. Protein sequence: CASSLIGDPVGYTF.

The CDR3 protein is CSANRGHEQFF. The DNA of the CDR3 is TGCAGTGCTAACAGGGGACATGAGCAGTTCTTC. This rearrangement joins TRBV20-1 to TRBJ2-1, with 7 bases identical to TRBD1. The V gene's germline CDR1 is DFQATT and CDR2 SNEGSKA (reference sequence). This CDR3 region has 11 residues. The V segment lost 4 bases and the J segment 8 bases; nucleotides outside the gene matches: 2.